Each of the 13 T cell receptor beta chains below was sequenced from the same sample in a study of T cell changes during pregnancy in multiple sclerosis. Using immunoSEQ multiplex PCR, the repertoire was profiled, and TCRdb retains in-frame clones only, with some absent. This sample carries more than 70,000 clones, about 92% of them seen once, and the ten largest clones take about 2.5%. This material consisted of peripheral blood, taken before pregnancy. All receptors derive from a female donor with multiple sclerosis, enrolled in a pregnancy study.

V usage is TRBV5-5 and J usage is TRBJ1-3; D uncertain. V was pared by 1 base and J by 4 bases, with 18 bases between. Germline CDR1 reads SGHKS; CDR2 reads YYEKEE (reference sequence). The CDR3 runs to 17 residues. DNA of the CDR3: TGTGCCAGCAGCTTGAATGCGGGTCCCCGTTCAGGAAACACCATATATTTT. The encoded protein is CASSLNAGPRSGNTIYF.

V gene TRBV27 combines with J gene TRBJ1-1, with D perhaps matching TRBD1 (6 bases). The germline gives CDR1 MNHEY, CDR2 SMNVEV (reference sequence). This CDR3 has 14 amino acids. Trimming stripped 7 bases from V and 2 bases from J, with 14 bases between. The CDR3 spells CASTDGGFNTEAFF. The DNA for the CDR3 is TGTGCCAGCACCGATGGGGGCTTTAACACTGAAGCTTTCTTT.

In DNA, the CDR3 is TGTGCCAGCAGTTCTATTCGGACAGGTTCCTACAATGAGCAGTTCTTC. Translation: CASSSIRTGSYNEQFF. The chain carries TRBV28 and TRBJ2-1, with 7 bases matching TRBD1. This CDR3 has 16 residues. V shed 4 bases and J 1 base; nucleotides not matched to a gene: 7. CDR1 is MDHEN, CDR2 SYDVKM, per germline.

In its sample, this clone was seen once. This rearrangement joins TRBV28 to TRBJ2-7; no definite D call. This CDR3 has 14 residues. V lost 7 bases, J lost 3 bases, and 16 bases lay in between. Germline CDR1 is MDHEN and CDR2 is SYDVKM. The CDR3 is CASNTRNNDYEQYF. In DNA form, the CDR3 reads TGTGCCAGCAACACCCGCAACAATGACTACGAGCAGTACTTC.

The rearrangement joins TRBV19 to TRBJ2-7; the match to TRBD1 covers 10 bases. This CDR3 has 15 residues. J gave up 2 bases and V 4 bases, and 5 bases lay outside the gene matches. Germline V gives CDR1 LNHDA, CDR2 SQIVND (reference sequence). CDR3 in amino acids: CASSTTGTGAYEQYF. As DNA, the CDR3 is TGTGCCAGTAGTACTACCGGGACAGGGGCCTACGAGCAGTACTTC.

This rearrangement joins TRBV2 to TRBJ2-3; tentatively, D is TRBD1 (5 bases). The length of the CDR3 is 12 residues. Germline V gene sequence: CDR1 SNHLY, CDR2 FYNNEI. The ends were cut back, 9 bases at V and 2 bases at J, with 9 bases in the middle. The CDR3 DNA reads TGTGCCAGTGACAGTTCCACAGATACGCAGTATTTT. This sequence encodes CASDSSTDTQYF.

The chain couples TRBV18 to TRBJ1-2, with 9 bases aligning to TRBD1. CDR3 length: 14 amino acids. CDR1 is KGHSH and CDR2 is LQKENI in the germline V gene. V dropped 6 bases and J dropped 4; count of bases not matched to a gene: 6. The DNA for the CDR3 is TGTGCCAGCTCGCCGGGACAGGGTAGCTATGGCTACACCTTC. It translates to CASSPGQGSYGYTF.

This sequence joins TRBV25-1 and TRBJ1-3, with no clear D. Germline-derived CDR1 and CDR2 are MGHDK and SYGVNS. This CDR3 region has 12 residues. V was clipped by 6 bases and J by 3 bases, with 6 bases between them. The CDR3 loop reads CASRYGGNTIYF. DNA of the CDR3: TGTGCCAGCAGGTACGGTGGAAACACCATATATTTT.

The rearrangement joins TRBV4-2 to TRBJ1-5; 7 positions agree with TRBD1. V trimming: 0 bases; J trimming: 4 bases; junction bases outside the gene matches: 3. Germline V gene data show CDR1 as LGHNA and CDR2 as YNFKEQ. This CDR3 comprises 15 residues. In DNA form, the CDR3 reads TGTGCCAGCAGCCAAGATTCACAGGGGAATCAGCCCCAGCATTTT. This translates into CASSQDSQGNQPQHF.

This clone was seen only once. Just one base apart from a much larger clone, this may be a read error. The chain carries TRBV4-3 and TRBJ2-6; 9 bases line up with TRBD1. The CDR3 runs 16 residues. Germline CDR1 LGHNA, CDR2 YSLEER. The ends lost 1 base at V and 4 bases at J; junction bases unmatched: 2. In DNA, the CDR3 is TGCGCCAGCAGCCAAGCACAGGGGGCAGGGGCCAACGTCCTGACTTTC. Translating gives CASSQAQGAGANVLTF.

Written as DNA, the CDR3 is TGTGCCAGCTCACCATTGTGGCAGGGAAACACCGGGGAGCTGTTTTTT. Translation gives CASSPLWQGNTGELFF. This chain joins TRBV18 and TRBJ2-2, with D perhaps matching TRBD1 (5 bases). The CDR3 contains 16 residues. The germline CDR1 and CDR2 sequences are KGHSH and LQKENI. V lost 2 bases to trimming and J lost 2 bases, with 12 bases between them.

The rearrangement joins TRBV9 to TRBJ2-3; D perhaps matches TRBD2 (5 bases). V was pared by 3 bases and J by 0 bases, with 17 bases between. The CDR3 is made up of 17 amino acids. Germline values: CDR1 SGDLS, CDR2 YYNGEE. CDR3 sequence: CASSAQLATGSTDTQYF. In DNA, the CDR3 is TGTGCCAGCAGCGCACAGCTAGCTACGGGTAGCACAGATACGCAGTATTTT.

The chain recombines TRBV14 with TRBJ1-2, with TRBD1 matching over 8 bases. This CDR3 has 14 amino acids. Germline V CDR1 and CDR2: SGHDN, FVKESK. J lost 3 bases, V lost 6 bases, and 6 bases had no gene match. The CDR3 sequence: CASRDSGGDYGYTF. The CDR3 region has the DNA TGTGCCAGCAGGGATTCAGGGGGCGACTATGGCTACACCTTC.